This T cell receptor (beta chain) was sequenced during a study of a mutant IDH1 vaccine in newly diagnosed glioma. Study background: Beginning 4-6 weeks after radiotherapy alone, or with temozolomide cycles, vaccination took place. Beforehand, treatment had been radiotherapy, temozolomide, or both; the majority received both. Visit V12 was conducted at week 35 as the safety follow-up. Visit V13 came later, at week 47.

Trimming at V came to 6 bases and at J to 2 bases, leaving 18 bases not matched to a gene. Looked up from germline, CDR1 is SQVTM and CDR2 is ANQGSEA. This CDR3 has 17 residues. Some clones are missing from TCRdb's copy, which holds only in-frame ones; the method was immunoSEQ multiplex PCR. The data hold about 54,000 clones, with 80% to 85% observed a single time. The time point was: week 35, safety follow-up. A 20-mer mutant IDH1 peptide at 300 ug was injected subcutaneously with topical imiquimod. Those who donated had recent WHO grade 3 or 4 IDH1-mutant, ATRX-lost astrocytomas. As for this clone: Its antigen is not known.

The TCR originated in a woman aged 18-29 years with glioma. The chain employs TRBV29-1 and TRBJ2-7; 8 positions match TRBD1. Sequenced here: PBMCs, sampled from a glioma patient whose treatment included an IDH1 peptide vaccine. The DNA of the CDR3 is TGCAGCGTACTAACCGACGACAGGGGAGGCCCCACCTACGAGCAGTACTTC. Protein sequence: CSVLTDDRGGPTYEQYF.